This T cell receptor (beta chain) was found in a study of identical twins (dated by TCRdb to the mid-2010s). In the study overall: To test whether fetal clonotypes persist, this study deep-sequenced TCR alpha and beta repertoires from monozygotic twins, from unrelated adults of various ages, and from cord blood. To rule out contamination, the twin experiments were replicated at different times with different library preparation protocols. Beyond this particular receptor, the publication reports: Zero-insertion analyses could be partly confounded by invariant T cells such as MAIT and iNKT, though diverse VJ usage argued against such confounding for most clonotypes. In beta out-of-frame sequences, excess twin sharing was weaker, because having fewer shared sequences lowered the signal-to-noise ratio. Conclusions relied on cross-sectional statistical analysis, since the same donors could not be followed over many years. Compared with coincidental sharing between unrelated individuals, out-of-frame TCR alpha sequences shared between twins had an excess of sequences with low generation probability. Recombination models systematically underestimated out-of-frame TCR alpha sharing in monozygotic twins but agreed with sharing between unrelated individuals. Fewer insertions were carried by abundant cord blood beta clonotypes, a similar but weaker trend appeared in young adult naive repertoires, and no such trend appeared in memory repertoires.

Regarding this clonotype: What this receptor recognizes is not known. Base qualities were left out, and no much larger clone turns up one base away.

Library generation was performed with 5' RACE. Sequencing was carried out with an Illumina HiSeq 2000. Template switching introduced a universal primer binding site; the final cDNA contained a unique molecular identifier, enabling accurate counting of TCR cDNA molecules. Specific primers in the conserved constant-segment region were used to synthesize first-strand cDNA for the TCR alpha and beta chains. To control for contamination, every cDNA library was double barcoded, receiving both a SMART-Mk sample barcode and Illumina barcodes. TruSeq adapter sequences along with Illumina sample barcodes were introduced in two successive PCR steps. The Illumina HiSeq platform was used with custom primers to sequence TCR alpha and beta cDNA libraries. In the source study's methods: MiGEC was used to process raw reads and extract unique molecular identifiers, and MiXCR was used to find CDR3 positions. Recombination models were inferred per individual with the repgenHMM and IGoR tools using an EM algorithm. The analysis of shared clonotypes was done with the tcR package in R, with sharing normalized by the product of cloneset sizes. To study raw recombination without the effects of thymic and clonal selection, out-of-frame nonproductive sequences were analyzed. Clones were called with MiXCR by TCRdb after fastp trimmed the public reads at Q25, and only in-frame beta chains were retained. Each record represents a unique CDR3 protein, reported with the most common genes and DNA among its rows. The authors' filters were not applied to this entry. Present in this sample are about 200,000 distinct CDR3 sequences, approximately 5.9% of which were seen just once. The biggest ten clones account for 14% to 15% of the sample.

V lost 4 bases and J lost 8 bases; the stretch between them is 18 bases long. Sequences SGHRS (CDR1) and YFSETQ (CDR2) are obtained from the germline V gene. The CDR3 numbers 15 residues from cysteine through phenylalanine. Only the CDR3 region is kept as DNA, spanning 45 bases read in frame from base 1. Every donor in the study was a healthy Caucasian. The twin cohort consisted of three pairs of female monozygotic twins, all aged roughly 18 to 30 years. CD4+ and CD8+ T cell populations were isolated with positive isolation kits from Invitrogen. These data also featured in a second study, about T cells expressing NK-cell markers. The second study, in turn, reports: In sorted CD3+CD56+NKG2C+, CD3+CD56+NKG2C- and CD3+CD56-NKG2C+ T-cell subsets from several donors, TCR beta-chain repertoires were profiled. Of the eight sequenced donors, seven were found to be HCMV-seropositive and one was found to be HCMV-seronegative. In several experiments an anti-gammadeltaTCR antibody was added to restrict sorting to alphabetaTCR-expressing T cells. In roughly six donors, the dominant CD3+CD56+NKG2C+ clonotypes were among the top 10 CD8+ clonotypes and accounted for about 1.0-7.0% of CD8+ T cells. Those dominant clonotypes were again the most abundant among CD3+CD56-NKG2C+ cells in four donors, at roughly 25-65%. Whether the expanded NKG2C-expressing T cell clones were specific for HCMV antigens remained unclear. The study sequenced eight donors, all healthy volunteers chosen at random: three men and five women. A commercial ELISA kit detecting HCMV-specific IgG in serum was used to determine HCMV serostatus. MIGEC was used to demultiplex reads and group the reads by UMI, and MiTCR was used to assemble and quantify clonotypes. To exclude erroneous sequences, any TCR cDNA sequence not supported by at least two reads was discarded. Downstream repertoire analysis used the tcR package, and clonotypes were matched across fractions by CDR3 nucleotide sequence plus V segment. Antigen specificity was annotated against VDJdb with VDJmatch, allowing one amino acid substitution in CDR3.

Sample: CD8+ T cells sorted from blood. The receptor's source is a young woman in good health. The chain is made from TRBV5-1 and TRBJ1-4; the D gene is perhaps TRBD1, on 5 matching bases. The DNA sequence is TGCGCCAGCAGCCTATACCCGGGACTGGTGGAAAAACTGTTTTTT. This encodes CASSLYPGLVEKLFF.